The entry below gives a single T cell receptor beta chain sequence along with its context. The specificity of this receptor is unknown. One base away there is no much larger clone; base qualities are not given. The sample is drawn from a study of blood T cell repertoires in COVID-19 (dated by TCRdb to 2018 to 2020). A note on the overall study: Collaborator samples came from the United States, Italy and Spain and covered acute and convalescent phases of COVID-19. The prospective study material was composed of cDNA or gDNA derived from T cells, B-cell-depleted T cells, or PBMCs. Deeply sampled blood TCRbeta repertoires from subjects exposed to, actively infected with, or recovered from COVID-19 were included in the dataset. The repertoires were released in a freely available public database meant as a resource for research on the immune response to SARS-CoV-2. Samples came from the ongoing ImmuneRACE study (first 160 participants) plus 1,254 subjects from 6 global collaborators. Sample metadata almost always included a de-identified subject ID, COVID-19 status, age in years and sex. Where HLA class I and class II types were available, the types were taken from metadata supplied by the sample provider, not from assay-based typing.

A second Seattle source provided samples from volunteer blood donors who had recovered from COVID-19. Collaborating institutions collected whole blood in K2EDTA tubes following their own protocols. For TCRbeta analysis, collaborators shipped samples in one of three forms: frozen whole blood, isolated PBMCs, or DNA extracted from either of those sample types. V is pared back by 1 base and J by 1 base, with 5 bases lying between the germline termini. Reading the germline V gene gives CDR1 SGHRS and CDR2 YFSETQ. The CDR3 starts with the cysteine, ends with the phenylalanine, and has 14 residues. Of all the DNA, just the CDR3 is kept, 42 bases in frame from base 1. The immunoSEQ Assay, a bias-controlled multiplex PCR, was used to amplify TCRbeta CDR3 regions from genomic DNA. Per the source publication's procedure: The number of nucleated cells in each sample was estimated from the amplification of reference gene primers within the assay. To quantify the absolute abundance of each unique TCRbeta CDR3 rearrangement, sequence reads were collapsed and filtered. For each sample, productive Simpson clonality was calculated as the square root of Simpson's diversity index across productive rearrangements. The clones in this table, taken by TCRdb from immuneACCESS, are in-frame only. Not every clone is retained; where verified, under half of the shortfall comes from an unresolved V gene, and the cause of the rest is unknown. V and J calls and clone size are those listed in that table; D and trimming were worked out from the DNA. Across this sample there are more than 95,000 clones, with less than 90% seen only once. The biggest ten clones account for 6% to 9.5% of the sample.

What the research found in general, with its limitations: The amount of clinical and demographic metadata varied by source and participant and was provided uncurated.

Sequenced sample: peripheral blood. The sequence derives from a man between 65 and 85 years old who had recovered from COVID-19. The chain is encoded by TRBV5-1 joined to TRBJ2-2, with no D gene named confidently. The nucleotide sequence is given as TGCGCCAGCAGCTTGACTGGGAACACCGGGGAGCTGTTTTTT. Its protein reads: CASSLTGNTGELFF.